Each of the 25 T cell receptor beta chains below was sequenced from the same sample in a study of shared clonotypes between healthy human individuals. Method: immunoSEQ multiplex PCR; TCRdb's copy keeps in-frame clones and lacks some. The sample holds approximately 1.9 million clones, around 93% seen once. Selected positively for CCR7 and CD45RO-negative, naive CD8 cells excluded terminally differentiated effector memory CD45RA+ cells. The sequenced material came from naive CD8+ T cells from PBMCs. These receptors came from a man between 18 and 35 years old in good health. Some clones in this sample may be carry-over from other donors' samples.

The rearrangement links TRBV9 to TRBJ2-5, with D maybe TRBD2 (5 bases). Germline V gene data show CDR1 as SGDLS and CDR2 as YYNGEE. This CDR3 spans 14 amino acids. Trimming shortened V by 3 bases and J by 5 bases, and 14 bases separated the two germline ends. DNA for the CDR3: TGTGCCAGCAGCGAGGGTCGGGGTTGGGAGACCCAGTACTTC. This sequence encodes CASSEGRGWETQYF.

Here the CDR3 reads CASSQDVREALYNEQFF. CDR3 nucleotide sequence: TGCGCCAGCAGCCAAGATGTGCGGGAGGCCCTCTACAATGAGCAGTTCTTC. This rearrangement joins TRBV4-1 to TRBJ2-1; 8 nucleotides align to TRBD2. CDR3 size: 17 residues. Germline V lookup: CDR1 MGHRA, CDR2 YSYEKL. J gave up 3 bases and V 0 bases, and 7 bases lay outside the gene matches.

This chain connects TRBV21-1 to TRBJ2-2; TRBD2, as called in the table, went unchecked against the DNA. TRBV21-1 constitutes a pseudogene. The CDR3 runs to 13 residues. Here the CDR3 DNA reads TGTGCCAGCCCGGAGGTGATCACCGGGGAGCTGTTTTTT. Translating gives CASPEVITGELFF.

The V gene is TRBV9, the J gene TRBJ2-5; D might be TRBD2 (5 bases). V lost 0 bases, J lost 0 bases, and 15 bases lay in between. Germline lookup yields CDR1 SGDLS and CDR2 YYNGEE. This CDR3 is built from 17 residues. The CDR3 is CASSVEGRTRDQETQYF. CDR3 in DNA: TGTGCCAGCAGCGTAGAGGGTCGTACGAGGGACCAAGAGACCCAGTACTTC.

This chain connects TRBV7-9 to TRBJ1-5; 9 positions match TRBD1. Germline lookup yields CDR1 SEHNR and CDR2 FQNEAQ (reference sequence). The CDR3 length is 12 residues. Trimming took 8 bases from V and 4 from J; bases not matched to a gene: 0. CDR3 sequence reads: CASGTGNQPQHF. The CDR3 DNA reads TGTGCCAGCGGGACAGGGAATCAGCCCCAGCATTTT.

The CDR3 DNA is TGTGCCAGCAGCCCCCCGGACAGGAGGGATACGCAGTATTTT. Its translation is CASSPPDRRDTQYF. The V call is TRBV7-9, the J call TRBJ2-3, with 7 bases matching TRBD1. J was trimmed by 6 bases and V by 5 bases; bases with no gene match: 8. The CDR3 sequence is 14 residues long. From germline, CDR1 is SEHNR and CDR2 FQNEAQ (reference sequence).

The chain carries TRBV29-1 and TRBJ2-5, with unresolved D. V lost 7 bases and J lost 1, with 16 bases in between. Looked up from germline, CDR1 is SQVTM and CDR2 is ANQGSEA. This CDR3 is 14 amino acids long. The CDR3 region has the DNA TGCAGCGCCGACATATCCCGGGCCCAAGAGACCCAGTACTTC. Protein: CSADISRAQETQYF. Looking up the rest from reference TRBV29-1 and TRBJ2-5 gives the full variable domain: SAVISQKPSRDICQRGTSLTIQCQVDSQVTMMFWYRQQPGQSLTLIATANQGSEATYESGFVIDKFPISRPNLTFSTLTVSNMSPEDSSIYLCSADISRAQETQYFGPGTRLLVL.

The chain is built from TRBV11-2 and TRBJ2-7, with D maybe TRBD1 (5 bases). Germline CDR1 is SGHAT and CDR2 is FQNNGV. V gave up 1 base and J gave up 3 bases, with 19 bases separating them. The CDR3 is made up of 17 amino acids. CDR3 DNA sequence: TGTGCCAGCAGCTTAGTAAGGGGTCAGGGCCTCTTCTACGAGCAGTACTTC. Protein sequence: CASSLVRGQGLFYEQYF.

V and J are TRBV28 and TRBJ2-7, with a possible D match to TRBD1 (6 bases). In germline, CDR1 is MDHEN, CDR2 SYDVKM. Trimming removed 7 bases at V and 3 bases at J, with 19 bases between. The CDR3 consists of 15 residues. This CDR3 is CASTGQDRSFYEQYF. CDR3 bases: TGTGCCAGCACGGGACAAGACCGATCTTTCTACGAGCAGTACTTC. Full variable domain (remainder filled in from reference TRBV28 and TRBJ2-7): DVKVTQSSRYLVKRTGEKVFLECVQDMDHENMFWYRQDPGLGLRLIYFSYDVKMKEKGDIPEGYSVSREKKERFSLILESASTNQTSMYLCASTGQDRSFYEQYFGPGTRLTVT.

CDR3 sequence reads: CAWSVGQTFGSFF. CDR3 bases: TGTGCCTGGAGTGTGGGACAGACCTTCGGGTCTTTCTTT. The J gene is TRBJ1-1, the V gene TRBV30, with 7 positions matching TRBD1. The germline CDR1 and CDR2 sequences are GTSNPN and SVGIG (reference sequence). The V gene end was trimmed by 0 bases and the J gene end by 12 bases; junction bases not matched to a gene: 10. CDR3 size: 13 residues. The full variable domain, rest sourced from reference TRBV30 and TRBJ1-1, is SQTIHQWPATLVQPVGSPLSLECTVEGTSNPNLYWYRQAAGRGLQLLFYSVGIGQISSEVPQNLSASRPQDRQFILSSKKLLLSDSGFYLCAWSVGQTFGSFFGQGTRLTVV.

The chain is built from TRBV4-2 and TRBJ2-7; 7 bases match TRBD2. From germline, CDR1 is LGHNA and CDR2 YNFKEQ. The V gene end was trimmed by 1 base and the J gene end by 5 bases; junction bases not matched to a gene: 17. The CDR3 covers 18 residues. Here the CDR3 reads CASSQVGEGAGASHEQYF. The CDR3 region has the DNA TGTGCCAGCAGCCAAGTGGGCGAGGGTGCGGGAGCATCCCACGAGCAGTACTTC.

V usage is TRBV2 and J usage is TRBJ1-1; D is possibly TRBD1 (5 bases). The CDR3 runs 17 residues. Trimming left V 2 bases short and J 1 base short, with 17 bases between. Per germline, CDR1 SNHLY and CDR2 FYNNEI. CDR3 amino acids: CASSELTEGLGNTEAFF. The CDR3 bases are TGTGCCAGCAGTGAACTCACAGAGGGGCTCGGGAACACTGAAGCTTTCTTT. The variable domain in full, with the rest retrieved from reference TRBV2 and TRBJ1-1, is EPEVTQTPSHQVTQMGQEVILRCVPISNHLYFYWYRQILGQKVEFLVSFYNNEISEKSEIFDDQFSVERPDGSNFTLKIRSTKLEDSAMYFCASSELTEGLGNTEAFFGQGTRLTVV.

The chain is built from TRBV29-1 and TRBJ2-2; the D is unclear. This CDR3 has 13 amino acids. V was cut by 3 bases and J by 5 bases, with 10 bases left in between. In germline, CDR1 is SQVTM, CDR2 ANQGSEA. Written as DNA, the CDR3 is TGCAGCGTTGATTTCGGCCGGACCGGGGAGCTGTTTTTT. Protein: CSVDFGRTGELFF.

CDR3 protein: CASSYDRGEAFTGELFF. CDR3 nucleotide sequence: TGTGCCAGCAGTTACGACAGGGGGGAGGCCTTTACCGGGGAGCTGTTTTTT. The genes are TRBV27 and TRBJ2-2; the match to TRBD1 covers 9 bases. CDR1 and CDR2 (germline): MNHEY, SMNVEV (reference sequence). J gave up 5 bases and V 4 bases, and 11 bases lay outside the gene matches. The CDR3 has 17 residues.

V is TRBV9 and J is TRBJ2-7; TRBD1 agrees at 9 bases. Germline trimming cut 3 bases from V and 6 bases from J; bases unmatched to any gene: 7. There are 14 residues in the CDR3. Germline CDR1 is SGDLS and CDR2 is YYNGEE. CDR3 protein: CASSGGDRAPEQYF. Here the CDR3 DNA reads TGTGCCAGCAGCGGTGGGGACAGGGCCCCCGAGCAGTACTTC.

This clone was picked up a small number of times. The V call is TRBV2, the J call TRBJ2-1, with D unresolved. The CDR3 totals 12 residues. V dropped 2 bases and J dropped 8 bases, with 7 bases sitting between them. Looked up from germline, CDR1 is SNHLY and CDR2 is FYNNEI. The CDR3 nucleotides read TGTGCCAGCAGTGAAATGTGGGATGAGCAGTTCTTC. Translated: CASSEMWDEQFF.

With respect to this clone: Other DNA sequences in the sample encode the same CDR3. The V call is TRBV27, the J call TRBJ2-7; 10 nucleotides line up with TRBD2. Germline CDR1 is MNHEY and CDR2 is SMNVEV (reference sequence). The V and J ends lost 2 bases and 2 bases, in that order; junction bases with no gene match: 6. The CDR3 extends over 16 amino acids. CDR3 nucleotide sequence: TGTGCCAGCAGTTTAGTCTTAGCGGGGGGCCCCTACGAGCAGTACTTC. As protein: CASSLVLAGGPYEQYF.

The rearrangement links TRBV14 to TRBJ1-1, with D unresolved. Trimming removed 1 base from V and 1 base from J, with 16 bases in between. Germline V gives CDR1 SGHDN, CDR2 FVKESK. The CDR3 spans 17 residues. CDR3 coding DNA: TGTGCCAGCAGCCAAGTGGATACACCTCTTTCGAACACTGAAGCTTTCTTT. This encodes CASSQVDTPLSNTEAFF. Filled out from reference TRBV14 and TRBJ1-1, the complete variable domain reads EAGVTQFPSHSVIEKGQTVTLRCDPISGHDNLYWYRRVMGKEIKFLLHFVKESKQDESGMPNNRFLAERTGGTYSTLKVQPAELEDSGVYFCASSQVDTPLSNTEAFFGQGTRLTVV.

This sequence joins TRBV30 and TRBJ1-5; D is possibly TRBD1 (6 bases). From germline, CDR1 is GTSNPN and CDR2 SVGIG (reference sequence). Trimming cost V 2 bases and J 2 bases, with 7 bases left between them. The CDR3 consists of 13 residues. CDR3 nucleotides: TGTGCCTGGAGTAGGACAGGCAATCAGCCCCAGCATTTT. It is translated as CAWSRTGNQPQHF. Together with reference TRBV30 and TRBJ1-5, the CDR3 gives the full variable domain: SQTIHQWPATLVQPVGSPLSLECTVEGTSNPNLYWYRQAAGRGLQLLFYSVGIGQISSEVPQNLSASRPQDRQFILSSKKLLLSDSGFYLCAWSRTGNQPQHFGDGTRLSIL.

The J gene is TRBJ2-2, the V gene TRBV27; D ambiguous. Germline V gene data show CDR1 as MNHEY and CDR2 as SMNVEV (reference sequence). V was shortened by 5 bases and J by 1 base, with 14 bases between the two germline ends. CDR3 length: 16 amino acids. The CDR3 DNA reads TGTGCCAGCAGTCCCATGATTTGGGAGAACACCGGGGAGCTGTTTTTT. Protein: CASSPMIWENTGELFF.

The J gene is TRBJ2-2, the V gene TRBV27; 12 bases map to TRBD1. J gave up 5 bases and V 3 bases, and 7 bases lay outside the gene matches. CDR3 length: 17 residues. The V gene's germline CDR1 is MNHEY and CDR2 SMNVEV (reference sequence). Here the CDR3 reads CASSFLGQGARTGELFF. The DNA for the CDR3 is TGTGCCAGCAGTTTTTTGGGACAGGGGGCGCGAACCGGGGAGCTGTTTTTT.

As to this clone: This CDR3 is also generated by other DNA sequences in the sample. This chain links TRBV7-9 with TRBJ2-1; no clear D gene. The CDR3 is 12 amino acids. V lost 3 bases, J lost 8 bases, and 8 bases lay in between. Germline CDR1 reads SEHNR; CDR2 reads FQNEAQ (reference sequence). The CDR3 loop reads CASSFGVDEQFF. The CDR3 bases are TGTGCCAGCAGCTTTGGGGTGGATGAGCAGTTCTTC. Complete variable domain (other parts from reference TRBV7-9 and TRBJ2-1): DTGVSQNPRHKITKRGQNVTFRCDPISEHNRLYWYRQTLGQGPEFLTYFQNEAQLEKSRLLSDRFSAERPKGSFSTLEIQRTEQGDSAMYLCASSFGVDEQFFGPGTRLTVL.

The CDR3 DNA reads TGTGCCAGCAGCCAATACGGGATTTCCTCAACTAATGAAAAACTGTTTTTT. Amino acids: CASSQYGISSTNEKLFF. The V call is TRBV7-9, the J call TRBJ1-4, with D hard to call. The germline V gene encodes CDR1 SEHNR and CDR2 FQNEAQ (reference sequence). The CDR3 runs to 17 residues. V lost 5 bases and J lost 0, with 16 bases in between. The complete variable domain, with remaining parts taken from reference TRBV7-9 and TRBJ1-4, reads DTGVSQNPRHKITKRGQNVTFRCDPISEHNRLYWYRQTLGQGPEFLTYFQNEAQLEKSRLLSDRFSAERPKGSFSTLEIQRTEQGDSAMYLCASSQYGISSTNEKLFFGSGTQLSVL.

V gene TRBV10-3 combines with J gene TRBJ2-7, with 7 bases that match TRBD2. Germline trimming cut 4 bases from V and 2 bases from J; bases unmatched to any gene: 5. Germline values: CDR1 ENHRY, CDR2 SYGVKD. CDR3 length: 14 residues. The CDR3 loop reads CAISGGLTTYEQYF. The CDR3 DNA follows: TGTGCCATCAGTGGGGGACTAACCACCTACGAGCAGTACTTC.

The chain recombines TRBV6-5 with TRBJ2-7; 7 bases are a match to TRBD1. V shed 4 bases, J shed 2 bases, and the junction held 8 bases outside the gene matches. This CDR3 has 15 residues. Germline CDR1 MNHEY, CDR2 SVGAGI. The CDR3: CASSSHGDSTYEQYF. As DNA, the CDR3 is TGTGCCAGCAGTTCTCATGGGGACAGCACCTACGAGCAGTACTTC.